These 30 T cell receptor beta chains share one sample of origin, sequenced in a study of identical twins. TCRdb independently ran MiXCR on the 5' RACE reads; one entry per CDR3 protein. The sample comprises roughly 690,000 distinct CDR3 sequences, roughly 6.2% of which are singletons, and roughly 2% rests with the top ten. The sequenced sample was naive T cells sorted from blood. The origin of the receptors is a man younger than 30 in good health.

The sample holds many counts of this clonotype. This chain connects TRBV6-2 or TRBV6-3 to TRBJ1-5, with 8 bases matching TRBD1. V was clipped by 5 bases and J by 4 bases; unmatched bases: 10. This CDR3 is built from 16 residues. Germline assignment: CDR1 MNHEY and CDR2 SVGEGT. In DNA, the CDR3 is TGTGCCAGCAGTACTACTAGGACAGGGAGGAATCAGCCCCAGCATTTT. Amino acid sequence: CASSTTRTGRNQPQHF.

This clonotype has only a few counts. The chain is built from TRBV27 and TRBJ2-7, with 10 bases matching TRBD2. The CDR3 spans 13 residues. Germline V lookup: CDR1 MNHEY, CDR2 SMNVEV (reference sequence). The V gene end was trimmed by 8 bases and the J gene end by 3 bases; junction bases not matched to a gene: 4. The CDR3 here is CASGVAGGYEQYF. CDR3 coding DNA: TGTGCCAGCGGCGTAGCGGGAGGCTACGAGCAGTACTTC.

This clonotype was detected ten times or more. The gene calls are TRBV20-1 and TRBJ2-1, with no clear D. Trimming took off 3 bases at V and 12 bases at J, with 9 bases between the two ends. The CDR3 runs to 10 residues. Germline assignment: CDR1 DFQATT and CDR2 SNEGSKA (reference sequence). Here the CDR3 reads CSASGSRQFF. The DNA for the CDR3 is TGCAGTGCTAGTGGATCTCGGCAGTTCTTC.

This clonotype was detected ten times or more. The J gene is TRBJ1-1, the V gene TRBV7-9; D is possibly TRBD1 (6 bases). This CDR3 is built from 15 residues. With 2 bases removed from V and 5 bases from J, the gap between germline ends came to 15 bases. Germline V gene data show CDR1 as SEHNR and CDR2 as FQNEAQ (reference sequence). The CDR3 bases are TGTGCCAGCAGCTTAACGCAGGGGCGGGAAACTGAAGCTTTCTTT. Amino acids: CASSLTQGRETEAFF.

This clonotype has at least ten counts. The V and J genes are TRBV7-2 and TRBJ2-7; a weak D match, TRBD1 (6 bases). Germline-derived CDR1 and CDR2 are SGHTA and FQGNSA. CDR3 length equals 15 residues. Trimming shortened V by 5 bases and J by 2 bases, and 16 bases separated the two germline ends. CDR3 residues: CASSLALGQTYEQYF. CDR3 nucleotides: TGTGCCAGCAGCCTCGCGCTCGGACAGACCTACGAGCAGTACTTC.

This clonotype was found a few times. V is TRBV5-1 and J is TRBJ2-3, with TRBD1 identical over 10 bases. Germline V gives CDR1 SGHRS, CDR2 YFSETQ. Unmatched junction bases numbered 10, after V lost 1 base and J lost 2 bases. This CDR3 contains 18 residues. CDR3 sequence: CASSLFTPGQGITDTQYF. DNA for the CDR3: TGCGCCAGCAGCTTGTTTACCCCGGGACAGGGGATCACAGATACGCAGTATTTT.

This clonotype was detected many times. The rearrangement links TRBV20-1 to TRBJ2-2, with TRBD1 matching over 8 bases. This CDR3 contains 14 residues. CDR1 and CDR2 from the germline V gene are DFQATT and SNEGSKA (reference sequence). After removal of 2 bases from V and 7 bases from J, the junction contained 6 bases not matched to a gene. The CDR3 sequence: CSARQGAGNGELFF. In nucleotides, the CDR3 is TGCAGTGCTAGACAGGGGGCGGGGAACGGGGAGCTGTTTTTT.

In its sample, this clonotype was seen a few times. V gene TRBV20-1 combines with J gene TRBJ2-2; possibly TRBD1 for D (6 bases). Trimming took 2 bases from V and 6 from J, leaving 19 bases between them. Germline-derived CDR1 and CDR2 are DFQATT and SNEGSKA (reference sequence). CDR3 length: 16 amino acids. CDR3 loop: CSARRIGTKRSGELFF. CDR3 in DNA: TGCAGTGCTAGACGCATCGGGACAAAGCGGTCCGGGGAGCTGTTTTTT.

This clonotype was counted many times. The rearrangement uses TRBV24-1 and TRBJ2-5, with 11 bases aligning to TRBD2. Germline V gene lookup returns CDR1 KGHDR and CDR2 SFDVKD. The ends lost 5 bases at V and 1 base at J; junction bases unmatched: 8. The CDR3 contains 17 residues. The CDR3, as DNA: TGTGCCACCAGTGGGATCCAACTAGCGGGGGTCCAAGAGACCCAGTACTTC. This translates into CATSGIQLAGVQETQYF.

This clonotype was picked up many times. The CDR3 bases are TGCAGCGTTGGACTGGCCCTTAACACTGAAGCTTTCTTT. It codes for CSVGLALNTEAFF. The chain links TRBV29-1 to TRBJ1-1; D gene uncertain. This CDR3 contains 13 residues. The germline V gene has CDR1 SQVTM and CDR2 ANQGSEA. V was clipped by 4 bases and J by 2 bases, with 11 bases between them.

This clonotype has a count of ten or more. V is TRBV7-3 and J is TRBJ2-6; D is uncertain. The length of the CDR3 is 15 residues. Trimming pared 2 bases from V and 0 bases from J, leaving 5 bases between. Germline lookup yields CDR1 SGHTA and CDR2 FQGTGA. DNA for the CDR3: TGTGCCAGCAGCTTACTCCACTCTGGGGCCAACGTCCTGACTTTC. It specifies CASSLLHSGANVLTF.

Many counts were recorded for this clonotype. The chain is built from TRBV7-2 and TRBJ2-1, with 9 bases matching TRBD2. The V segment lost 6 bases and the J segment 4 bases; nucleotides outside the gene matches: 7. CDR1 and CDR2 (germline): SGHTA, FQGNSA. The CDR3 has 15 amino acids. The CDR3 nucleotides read TGTGCCAGCAGGCCTAGCGGGATCTCATACAATGAGCAGTTCTTC. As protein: CASRPSGISYNEQFF.

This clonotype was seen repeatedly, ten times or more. The CDR3 region is CATSRDGDGIYGYTF. The CDR3, as DNA: TGTGCCACCAGCAGAGATGGGGACGGAATCTATGGCTACACCTTC. The chain employs TRBV15 and TRBJ1-2; perhaps TRBD1 as D (5 bases). Germline CDR1 is LNHNV and CDR2 is YYDKDF (reference sequence). Trimming removed 0 bases at V and 4 bases at J, with 12 bases between. The CDR3 length is 15 residues.

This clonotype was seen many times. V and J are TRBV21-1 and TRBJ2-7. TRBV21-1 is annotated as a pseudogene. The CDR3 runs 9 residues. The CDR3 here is CARYYEQYV. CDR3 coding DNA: TGTGCCAGGTACTACGAGCAGTACGTC.

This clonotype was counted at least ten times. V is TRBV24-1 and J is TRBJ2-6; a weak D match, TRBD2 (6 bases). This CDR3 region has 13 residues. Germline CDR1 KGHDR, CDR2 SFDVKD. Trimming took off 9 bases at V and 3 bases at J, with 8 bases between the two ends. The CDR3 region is CATGGSGANVLTF. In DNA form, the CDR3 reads TGTGCCACCGGGGGGAGTGGGGCCAACGTCCTGACTTTC.

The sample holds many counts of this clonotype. This chain's CDR3 is CASSLGVSQFF. The DNA of the CDR3 is TGTGCCAGCAGCTTAGGAGTTTCGCAGTTCTTC. The chain joins TRBV7-9 to TRBJ2-1; no reliable D call. Per germline, CDR1 SEHNR and CDR2 FQNEAQ (reference sequence). V shed 1 base and J shed 12 bases, with 7 bases lying between them. The CDR3 spans 11 residues. Drawing the rest from reference TRBV7-9 and TRBJ2-1, the complete variable domain is DTGVSQNPRHKITKRGQNVTFRCDPISEHNRLYWYRQTLGQGPEFLTYFQNEAQLEKSRLLSDRFSAERPKGSFSTLEIQRTEQGDSAMYLCASSLGVSQFFGPGTRLTVL.

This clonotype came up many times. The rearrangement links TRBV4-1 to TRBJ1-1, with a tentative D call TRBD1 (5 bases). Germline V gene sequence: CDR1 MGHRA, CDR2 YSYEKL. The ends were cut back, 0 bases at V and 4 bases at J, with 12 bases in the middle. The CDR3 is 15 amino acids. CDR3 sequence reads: CASSQDGPGPTEAFF. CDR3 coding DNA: TGCGCCAGCAGCCAAGACGGTCCAGGGCCCACTGAAGCTTTCTTT.

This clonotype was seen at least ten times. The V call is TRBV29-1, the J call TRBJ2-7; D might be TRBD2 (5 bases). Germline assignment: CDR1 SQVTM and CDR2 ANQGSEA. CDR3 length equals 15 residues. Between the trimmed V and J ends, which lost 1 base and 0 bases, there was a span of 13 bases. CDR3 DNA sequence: TGCAGCGTTGAAGGTGCTCTGGGGAGCTCCTACGAGCAGTACTTC. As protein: CSVEGALGSSYEQYF.

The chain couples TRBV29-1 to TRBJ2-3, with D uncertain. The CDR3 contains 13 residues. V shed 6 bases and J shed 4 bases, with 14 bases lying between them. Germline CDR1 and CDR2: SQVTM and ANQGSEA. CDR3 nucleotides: TGCAGCGTATGGATCCCCCAGCCAGATACGCAGTATTTT. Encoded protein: CSVWIPQPDTQYF.

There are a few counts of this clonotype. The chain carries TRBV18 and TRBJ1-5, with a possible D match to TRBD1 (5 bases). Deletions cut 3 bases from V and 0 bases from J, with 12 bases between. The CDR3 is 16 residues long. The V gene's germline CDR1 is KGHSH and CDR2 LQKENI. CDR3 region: CASSPKTGGSNQPQHF. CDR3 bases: TGTGCCAGCTCACCTAAAACAGGAGGTAGCAATCAGCCCCAGCATTTT.

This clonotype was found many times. DNA for the CDR3: TGTGCCAGCAGTTCACAGGGGGCTAGCAATCAGCCCCAGCATTTT. Translating it yields CASSSQGASNQPQHF. The chain employs TRBV12-3 or TRBV12-4 and TRBJ1-5; 9 nucleotides agree with TRBD1. V trimming: 4 bases; J trimming: 0 bases; junction bases outside the gene matches: 1. The CDR3 runs to 15 residues.

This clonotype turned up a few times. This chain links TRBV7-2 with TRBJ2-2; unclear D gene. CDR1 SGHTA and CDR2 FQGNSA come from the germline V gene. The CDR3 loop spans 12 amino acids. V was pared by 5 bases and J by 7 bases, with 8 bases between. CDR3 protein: CASSDRYGELFF. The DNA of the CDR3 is TGTGCCAGCAGCGATAGGTACGGGGAGCTGTTTTTT.

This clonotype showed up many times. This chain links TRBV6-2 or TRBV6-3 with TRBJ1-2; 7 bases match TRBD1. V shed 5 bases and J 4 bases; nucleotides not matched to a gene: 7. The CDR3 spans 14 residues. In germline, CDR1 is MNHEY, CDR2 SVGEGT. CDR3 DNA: TGTGCCAGCAGTGACCAGACAGGGATCTATGGCTACACCTTC. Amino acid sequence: CASSDQTGIYGYTF.

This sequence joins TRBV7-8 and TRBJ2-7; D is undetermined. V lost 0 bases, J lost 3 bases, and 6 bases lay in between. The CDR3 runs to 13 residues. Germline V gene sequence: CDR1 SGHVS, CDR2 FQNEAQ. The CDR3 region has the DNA TGTGCCAGCAGCTTAGCGGTCATCTACGAGCAGTACTTC. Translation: CASSLAVIYEQYF. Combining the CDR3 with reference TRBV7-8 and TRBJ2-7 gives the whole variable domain GAGVSQSPRYKVAKRGQDVALRCDPISGHVSLFWYQQALGQGPEFLTYFQNEAQLDKSGLPSDRFFAERPEGSVSTLKIQRTQQEDSAVYLCASSLAVIYEQYFGPGTRLTVT.

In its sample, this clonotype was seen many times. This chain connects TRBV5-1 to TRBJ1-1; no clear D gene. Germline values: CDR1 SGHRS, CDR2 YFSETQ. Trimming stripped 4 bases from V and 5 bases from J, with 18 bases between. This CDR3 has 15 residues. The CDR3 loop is CASSEDLLSNTEAFF. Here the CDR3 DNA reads TGCGCCAGCAGCGAAGATCTTCTTTCGAATACTGAAGCTTTCTTT.

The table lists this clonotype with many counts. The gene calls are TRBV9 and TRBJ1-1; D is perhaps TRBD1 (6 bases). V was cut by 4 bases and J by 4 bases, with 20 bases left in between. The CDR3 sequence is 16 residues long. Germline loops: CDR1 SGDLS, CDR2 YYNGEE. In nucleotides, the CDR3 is TGTGCCAGCAGCCCGAGGCAGGGACACCCGGGCACTGAAGCTTTCTTT. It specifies CASSPRQGHPGTEAFF.

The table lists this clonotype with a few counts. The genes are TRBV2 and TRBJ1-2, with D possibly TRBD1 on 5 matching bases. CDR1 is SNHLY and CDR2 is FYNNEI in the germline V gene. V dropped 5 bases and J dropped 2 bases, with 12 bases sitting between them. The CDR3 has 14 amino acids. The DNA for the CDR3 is TGTGCCAGCAGTACCTTGGAGGGGAACTATGGCTACACCTTC. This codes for CASSTLEGNYGYTF.

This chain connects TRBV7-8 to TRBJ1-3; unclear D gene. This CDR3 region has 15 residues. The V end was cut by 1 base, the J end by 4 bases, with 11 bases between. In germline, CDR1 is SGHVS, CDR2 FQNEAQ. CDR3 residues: CASSLVSRVGNTIYF. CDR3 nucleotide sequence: TGTGCCAGCAGCTTAGTTTCCCGGGTCGGAAACACCATATATTTT.

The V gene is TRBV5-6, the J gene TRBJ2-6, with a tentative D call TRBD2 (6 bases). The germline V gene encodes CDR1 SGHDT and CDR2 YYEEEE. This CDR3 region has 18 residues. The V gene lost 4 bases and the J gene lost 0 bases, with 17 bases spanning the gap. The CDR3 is CASSDDRDGSSGANVLTF. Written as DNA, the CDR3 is TGTGCCAGCAGCGATGACCGGGACGGGAGCTCTGGGGCCAACGTCCTGACTTTC.

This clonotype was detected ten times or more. The CDR3 region is CASSSTRLADSTDTQYF. The CDR3 nucleotides are TGTGCCAGCAGCTCCACCCGACTAGCGGACAGCACAGATACGCAGTATTTT. The gene calls are TRBV5-6 and TRBJ2-3; 9 bases line up with TRBD2. This CDR3 has 17 residues. Germline CDR1 and CDR2: SGHDT and YYEEEE. With V trimmed by 3 bases and J by 0 bases, 8 bases remained unmatched.